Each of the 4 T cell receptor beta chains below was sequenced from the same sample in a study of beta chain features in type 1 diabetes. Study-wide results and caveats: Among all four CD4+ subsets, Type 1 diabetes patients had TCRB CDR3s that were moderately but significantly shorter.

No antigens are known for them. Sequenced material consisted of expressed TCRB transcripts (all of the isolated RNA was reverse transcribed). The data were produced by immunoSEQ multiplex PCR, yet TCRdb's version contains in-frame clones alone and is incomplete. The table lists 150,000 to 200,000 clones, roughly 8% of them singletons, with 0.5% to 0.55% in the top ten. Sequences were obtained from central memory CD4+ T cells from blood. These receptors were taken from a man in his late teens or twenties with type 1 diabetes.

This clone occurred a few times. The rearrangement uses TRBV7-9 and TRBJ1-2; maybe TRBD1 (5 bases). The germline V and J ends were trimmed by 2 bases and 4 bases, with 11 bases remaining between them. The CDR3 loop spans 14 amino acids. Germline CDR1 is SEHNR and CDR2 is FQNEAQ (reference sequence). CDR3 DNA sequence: TGTGCCAGCAGCTTACAGGACACATTCTATGGCTACACCTTC. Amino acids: CASSLQDTFYGYTF.

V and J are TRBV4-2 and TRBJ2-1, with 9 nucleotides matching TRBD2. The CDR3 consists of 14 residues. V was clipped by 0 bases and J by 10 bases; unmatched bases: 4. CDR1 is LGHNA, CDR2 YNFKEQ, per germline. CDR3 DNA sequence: TGTGCCAGCAGCCAAGATATTCTAGCGGGAGAGCAGTTCTTC. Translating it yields CASSQDILAGEQFF.

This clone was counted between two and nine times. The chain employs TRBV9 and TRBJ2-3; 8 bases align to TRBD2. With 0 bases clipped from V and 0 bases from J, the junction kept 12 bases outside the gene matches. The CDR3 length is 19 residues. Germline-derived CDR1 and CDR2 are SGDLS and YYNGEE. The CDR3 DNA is TGTGCCAGCAGCGTAGCTACAGGAGCGGGGGAACAGAGCACAGATACGCAGTATTTT. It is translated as CASSVATGAGEQSTDTQYF.

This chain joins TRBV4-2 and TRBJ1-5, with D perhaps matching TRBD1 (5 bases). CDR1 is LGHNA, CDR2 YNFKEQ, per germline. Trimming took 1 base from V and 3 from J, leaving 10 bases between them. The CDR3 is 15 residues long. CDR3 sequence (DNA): TGTGCCAGCAGCCAAGTTTCAGGGAACAATCAGCCCCAGCATTTT. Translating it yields CASSQVSGNNQPQHF.